Sequencing of this T cell receptor (beta chain) was carried out in a study of T cells in Graves' hyperthyroidism and ophthalmopathy. Study-wide results and limits: With a median lead of about six months before onset, the model predicted ophthalmopathy.

Germline V gives CDR1 PRHDT, CDR2 FYEKMQ (reference sequence). V lost 1 base, J lost 5 bases, and 9 bases lay in between. This CDR3 is 14 amino acids long. On the basis of clinical symptoms, serum thyroxine and TRAb, thyroid ultrasound and orbital computed tomography, diagnoses were made. In its sample, this clonotype was seen many times. What it binds is not known. RNA transcripts served as the template for amplifying TCR beta CDR3 regions. First-round RT-PCR of the TCR CDR3 relied on the HTBI primer set. TCRdb independently ran MiXCR on the multiplex PCR reads; one entry per CDR3 protein. Here the sample spans tens of thousands of distinct CDR3 sequences, approximately 45% being singletons.

Sequencing was done on a sample of blood. This receptor was taken from a woman between 25 and 40 years old with Graves' hyperthyroidism. The V call is TRBV13, the J call TRBJ2-1; a weak D match, TRBD2 (6 bases). CDR3: CASSLVLADNEQFF. The CDR3 DNA reads as TGTGCCAGCAGCTTAGTACTAGCAGACAATGAGCAGTTCTTC.